The present entry profiles one T cell receptor beta chain with its context. The method was immunoSEQ multiplex PCR; TCRdb's version includes in-frame clones alone and lacks a portion of them. The table shows fewer than 200,000 clones, with 88% occurring only once. Germline CDR1 and CDR2: SGHVS and FNYEAQ. This CDR3 comprises 15 residues. Losses at the gene ends were 4 bases for V and 7 bases for J; bases not matched to a gene: 2. Participants were aged about 18 to 90 years, lived in about two dozen US areas, and enrolled virtually. Two consecutive negative NP/OP PCR tests, clearance, or resolved symptoms defined Cohort 3 recovery. These data belong to a study of blood T cell repertoires in COVID-19. Turning to the study itself: Sources were T cells, B-cell-depleted T cells, or PBMCs; the material itself was cDNA or gDNA.

The chain recombines TRBV7-6 with TRBJ2-1; TRBD2 matches at 15 bases. The specimen sequenced was PBMCs or T cells enriched from blood (not recorded which). This receptor was obtained from a woman between 18 and 29 years old who had recovered from COVID-19. The CDR3 DNA follows: TGTGCCAGCAGCTCGGGGACTAGCGGGGGGAATGAGCAGTTCTTC. Its protein product is CASSSGTSGGNEQFF.